This TCR beta chain was sequenced in a study of siplizumab effects on memory and regulatory T cells. Study findings and constraints: The suppressive capacity of proliferating Tregs from siplizumab cultures remained unconfirmed.

Here immunoSEQ multiplex PCR was the method, and the copy in TCRdb shows in-frame clones only, minus some. The sample includes around 100,000 clones, 85% to 95% of them seen just once. In germline, CDR1 is SGDLS, CDR2 YYNGEE. Trimming stripped 0 bases from V and 5 bases from J, with 8 bases between. The CDR3 runs to 13 residues. Comments on this clone: Its target is unknown.

The gene calls are TRBV9 and TRBJ2-5; D unresolved. This TCR was recovered from a human donor in good health. The specimen was non-Treg CD4+ T cells sorted from blood. DNA of the CDR3: TGTGCCAGCAGCGTAGGAGAGGCCGAGACCCAGTACTTC. Translating it yields CASSVGEAETQYF.